These 16 T cell receptor beta chains share one sample of origin, sequenced in a study of cytomegalovirus exposure and HLA in healthy donors. Primers included in the PCR were 60 Vbeta and 13 Jbeta primers. This table comes from immunoSEQ multiplex PCR, and its TCRdb copy is limited to in-frame clones, with some not included. The sample has about 130,000 clones; 78% are singletons. The sequencing sample was made of PBMCs. Receptor source: a man aged 25-40 years in good health and CMV-seropositive.

The chain employs TRBV5-1 and TRBJ2-1; maybe TRBD2 (5 bases). The CDR3 sequence is 16 residues long. CDR1 is SGHRS, CDR2 YFSETQ, per germline. Trimming pared 3 bases from V and 0 bases from J, leaving 13 bases between. CDR3 region: CASSYRSGSSYNEQFF. The CDR3 DNA reads TGCGCCAGCAGCTATCGAAGCGGAAGCTCCTACAATGAGCAGTTCTTC.

The CDR3, as DNA: TGTGCCAGTAGTAGGAATAGCGGATTCTCTAGCACAGATACGCAGTATTTT. Its protein product is CASSRNSGFSSTDTQYF. The chain recombines TRBV19 with TRBJ2-3; D might be TRBD2 (6 bases). The CDR3 loop spans 17 amino acids. The germline V gene has CDR1 LNHDA and CDR2 SQIVND (reference sequence). The V end lost 4 bases, the J end lost 0 bases, and 17 bases lay between the germline ends.

The chain recombines TRBV27 with TRBJ2-1; 13 bases are shared with TRBD2. Germline trimming cut 1 base from V and 8 bases from J; bases unmatched to any gene: 5. CDR3 size: 16 residues. The germline CDR1 and CDR2 sequences are MNHEY and SMNVEV (reference sequence). CDR3 region: CASSLWTSGSNDEQFF. The CDR3 nucleotides read TGTGCCAGCAGTTTATGGACTAGCGGGAGTAACGATGAGCAGTTCTTC.

This chain uses TRBV7-2 with TRBJ2-7, with 7 bases matching TRBD1. Unmatched junction bases numbered 8, after V lost 5 bases and J lost 4 bases. Germline V gene lookup returns CDR1 SGHTA and CDR2 FQGNSA. The CDR3 length is 14 residues. The CDR3 DNA reads TGTGCCAGCAGCCTACAGGGGACGTTGTACGAGCAGTACTTC. Translated: CASSLQGTLYEQYF.

This chain joins TRBV27 and TRBJ2-1, with D unresolved. The V gene lost 5 bases and the J gene lost 6 bases, with 5 bases spanning the gap. The CDR3 loop spans 11 amino acids. Germline V gene sequence: CDR1 MNHEY, CDR2 SMNVEV (reference sequence). The CDR3 region is CASSRANEQFF. CDR3 bases: TGTGCCAGCAGTAGAGCCAATGAGCAGTTCTTC.

This clone was seen just once. The gene calls are TRBV4-3 and TRBJ1-1, with D maybe TRBD1 (6 bases). V lost 0 bases and J lost 3, with 8 bases in between. The CDR3 runs 14 residues. The germline V gene encodes CDR1 LGHNA and CDR2 YSLEER. The CDR3 bases are TGCGCCAGCAGCCAAGACAGGGGATACACTGAAGCTTTCTTT. Translating gives CASSQDRGYTEAFF.

The V call is TRBV21-1, the J call TRBJ2-3; no DNA check was done on the table's D call, TRBD2. TRBV21-1 is termed a pseudogene. The CDR3 has 16 residues. Here the CDR3 DNA reads TGTGCCAGCAGCAAAATTTTGTCCTACCCCACAGATACGCAGTATTTT. It is translated as CASSKILSYPTDTQYF.

The chain is built from TRBV28 and TRBJ1-2; D not certain. Trimming took 6 bases from V and 1 from J, leaving 9 bases between them. The length of the CDR3 is 13 residues. CDR1 MDHEN and CDR2 SYDVKM come from the germline V gene. DNA for the CDR3: TGTGCCAGCAGCCCGAGGTTTAACTATGGCTACACCTTC. Amino acid sequence: CASSPRFNYGYTF.

This rearrangement joins TRBV19 to TRBJ1-1; possible D gene TRBD1, 6 bases. The CDR3 covers 13 residues. The V gene's germline CDR1 is LNHDA and CDR2 SQIVND (reference sequence). The V and J ends lost 5 bases and 5 bases respectively, with 12 bases between them. The CDR3 here is CASSREGGTEAFF. The CDR3, as DNA: TGTGCCAGTAGTCGCGAAGGGGGAACTGAAGCTTTCTTT.

The genes are TRBV7-8 and TRBJ1-5; D is possibly TRBD1 (5 bases). The CDR3 has 17 amino acids. Germline V CDR1 and CDR2: SGHVS, FQNEAQ. Trimming removed 2 bases at V and 4 bases at J, with 18 bases between. In nucleotides, the CDR3 is TGTGCCAGCAGCTTATCGGGACGGGAAGGGAGGAATCAGCCCCAGCATTTT. This encodes CASSLSGREGRNQPQHF.

The rearrangement joins TRBV4-3 to TRBJ2-7; unclear D gene. Looked up from germline, CDR1 is LGHNA and CDR2 is YSLEER. There are 15 residues in the CDR3. Trimming left V 0 bases short and J 0 bases short, with 9 bases between. The DNA for the CDR3 is TGCGCCAGCAGCCAAGATCATATTAGCTCCTACGAGCAGTACTTC. Protein sequence: CASSQDHISSYEQYF.

This clone was counted a single time. The chain carries TRBV7-9 and TRBJ2-3, with 7 bases identical to TRBD1. CDR1 and CDR2 (germline): SEHNR, FQNEAQ (reference sequence). With 6 bases clipped from V and 1 base from J, the junction kept 10 bases outside the gene matches. The CDR3 is 16 residues long. The CDR3 spells CASRRQGSIRTDTQYF. In DNA, the CDR3 is TGTGCCAGCAGACGACAGGGATCGATTCGCACAGATACGCAGTATTTT. Using reference TRBV7-9 and TRBJ2-3 for the parts outside the CDR3, the full variable domain is DTGVSQNPRHKITKRGQNVTFRCDPISEHNRLYWYRQTLGQGPEFLTYFQNEAQLEKSRLLSDRFSAERPKGSFSTLEIQRTEQGDSAMYLCASRRQGSIRTDTQYFGPGTRLTVL.

The chain is built from TRBV6-5 and TRBJ2-7; D gene uncertain. The V and J ends lost 8 bases and 0 bases respectively, with 17 bases between them. There are 15 residues in the CDR3. Germline values: CDR1 MNHEY, CDR2 SVGAGI. CDR3 region: CASSRKFLSSYEQYF. The CDR3 nucleotides read TGTGCCAGCTCCCGAAAGTTCTTGAGCTCCTACGAGCAGTACTTC.

The V call is TRBV5-1, the J call TRBJ2-5, with 14 bases that match TRBD2. The CDR3 contains 17 residues. CDR1 and CDR2 (germline): SGHRS, YFSETQ. J lost 2 bases, V lost 4 bases, and 7 bases had no gene match. The CDR3: CASSAGTSGSRQETQYF. The CDR3 DNA reads TGCGCCAGCAGCGCGGGGACTAGCGGGAGTCGTCAAGAGACCCAGTACTTC.

V gene TRBV11-3 combines with J gene TRBJ2-5, with 11 bases aligning to TRBD2. The V gene's germline CDR1 is SGHNT and CDR2 YENEEA. The CDR3 loop spans 15 amino acids. V lost 4 bases to trimming and J lost 4 bases; unmatched junction nucleotides: 5. CDR3 sequence: CASSSISGRVETQYF. The CDR3 region has the DNA TGTGCCAGCAGCTCAATTAGCGGGAGGGTAGAGACCCAGTACTTC.

The rearrangement uses TRBV13 and TRBJ2-4; TRBD2 matches at 10 bases. V lost 2 bases, J lost 4 bases, and 11 bases stayed unmatched. Germline V gives CDR1 PRHDT, CDR2 FYEKMQ (reference sequence). This CDR3 is 18 amino acids long. The CDR3 loop is CASSLRASGRSSKNIQYF. For the CDR3, the DNA is TGTGCCAGCAGCTTAAGGGCTAGCGGGAGAAGCTCAAAAAACATTCAGTACTTC.